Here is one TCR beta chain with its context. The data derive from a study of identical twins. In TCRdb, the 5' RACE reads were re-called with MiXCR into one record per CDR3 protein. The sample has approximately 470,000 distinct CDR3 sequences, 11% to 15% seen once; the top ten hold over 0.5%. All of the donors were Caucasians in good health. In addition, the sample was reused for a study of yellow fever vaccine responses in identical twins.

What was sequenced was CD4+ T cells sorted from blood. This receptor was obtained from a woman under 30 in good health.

Here the CDR3 reads CASSGKTGNDETQYF. The CDR3 nucleotides are TGTGCCAGCAGCGGGAAGACAGGGAACGATGAGACCCAGTACTTC. This chain connects TRBV7-9 to TRBJ2-5; TRBD1 matches at 7 bases. The J segment lost 5 bases and the V segment lost 5 bases, leaving 11 bases of the junction unmatched. Germline CDR1 reads SEHNR; CDR2 reads FQNEAQ (reference sequence). The CDR3 sequence is 15 residues long.